The clone carrying this T cell receptor (beta chain) has more than one count but fewer than ten. The antigen remains unidentified. Germline values: CDR1 SGDLS, CDR2 YYNGEE. The CDR3 spans 14 residues. The germline V and J ends were trimmed by 4 bases and 5 bases, with 12 bases remaining between them. This sample is part of a study of shared clonotypes between healthy human individuals. Points from the study as a whole: Sampling used blood alone; tissue repertoires probably differ.

Method: immunoSEQ multiplex PCR; TCRdb's copy keeps in-frame clones and lacks some. The table includes under 2.5 million clones, around 93% detected once. The receptor was derived from a man between 18 and 29 years old in good health. Some clones in this sample may be carry-over from other donors' samples. Sequenced sample: naive CD4+ T cells from PBMCs. As for subset: CD45RA+ positively selected. V is TRBV9 and J is TRBJ2-2; D is perhaps TRBD1 (6 bases). This chain's CDR3 is CASSTTTGTGELFF. In DNA, the CDR3 is TGTGCCAGCAGCACAACGACAGGTACCGGGGAGCTGTTTTTT.